The clone carrying this TCR beta chain was counted at least ten times. Its antigen is not identified. This sample is drawn from a study of CD8 T cells in ankylosing spondylitis. Study findings and constraints: In ankylosing spondylitis patients, matched synovial fluid reportedly showed significant enrichment of disease-linked clones. Within ankylosing spondylitis blood, a TCR beta motif made up of under 10 highly homologous variants appeared to be characteristic.

This CDR3 has 13 residues. V shed 0 bases and J shed 9 bases, with 11 bases lying between them. Germline V lookup: CDR1 ENHRY, CDR2 SYGVKD. TCRdb passed the 5' RACE reads through MiXCR, listing each CDR3 protein once. The sample carries hundreds of thousands of distinct CDR3 sequences, around 7.8% recorded once. Sequences were obtained from blood, either unsorted or a sorted T cell fraction (not recorded which). The TCR was taken from a male donor with ankylosing spondylitis or in good health (not recorded which). The rearrangement joins TRBV10-3 to TRBJ1-1; unclear D gene. As DNA, the CDR3 is TGTGCCATCAGTGAGTCTGGACGGACGAAAGCTTTCTTT. Amino acids: CAISESGRTKAFF.